These 7 T cell receptor beta chains came from one sample sequenced in a study of Graves' ophthalmopathy and Graves' hyperthyroidism. CDR3 regions of TCR beta were amplified from RNA transcripts. The workflow started with a first-round RT-PCR run with HTBI primers and then moved on to a second-round multiplex PCR. TCRdb re-analysed the multiplex PCR reads in MiXCR, keeping a single row per CDR3 protein. The sample lists over a million distinct CDR3 sequences, 36% seen once, with 11% in the top ten. Sample: peripheral blood or thyroid tissue (not recorded which). These TCRs come from an adult man with Graves' hyperthyroidism.

The chain recombines TRBV24-1 with TRBJ2-5, with 11 bases aligning to TRBD1. From germline, CDR1 is KGHDR and CDR2 SFDVKD. This CDR3 contains 16 residues. The V and J ends lost 3 bases and 5 bases, in that order; junction bases with no gene match: 7. The CDR3 sequence: CATSDPDRGQRETQYF. Here the CDR3 DNA reads TGTGCCACCAGTGATCCGGACAGGGGGCAGCGGGAGACCCAGTACTTC.

This chain joins TRBV10-2 and TRBJ1-2; 9 bases line up with TRBD1. Per the germline V gene, CDR1 is WSHSY and CDR2 is SAAADI. The CDR3 loop spans 15 amino acids. Trimming cost V 2 bases and J 7 bases; bases outside gene matches: 8. CDR3 region: CASSETRRTGVGYTF. CDR3 coding DNA: TGCGCCAGCAGTGAGACCCGCCGGACAGGGGTTGGCTACACCTTC.

A few counts support this clonotype. The chain has TRBV4-3 and TRBJ2-2; the D is unclear. Germline V lookup: CDR1 LGHNA, CDR2 YSLEER. CDR3 size: 15 residues. V was shortened by 1 base and J by 8 bases, with 14 bases between the two germline ends. The CDR3 is CASSQGPATAGELFF. The CDR3 DNA reads TGCGCCAGCAGCCAAGGGCCGGCTACAGCGGGGGAGCTGTTTTTT.

The rearrangement links TRBV29-1 to TRBJ2-7; possible D gene TRBD1, 5 bases. Trimming shortened V by 6 bases and J by 3 bases, and 21 bases separated the two germline ends. Germline V gene lookup returns CDR1 SQVTM and CDR2 ANQGSEA. This CDR3 has 15 amino acids. CDR3 sequence: CSVVHTTDTLYEQYF. CDR3 nucleotide sequence: TGCAGCGTCGTGCATACGACGGACACGCTCTACGAGCAGTACTTC.

The V call is TRBV5-1, the J call TRBJ1-3; no clear D gene. The V and J ends lost 5 bases and 0 bases respectively, with 6 bases between them. This CDR3 comprises 13 residues. Germline assignment: CDR1 SGHRS and CDR2 YFSETQ. The CDR3 loop reads CASSWNSGNTIYF. CDR3 coding DNA: TGCGCCAGCAGTTGGAACTCTGGAAACACCATATATTTT. The full variable domain, in which reference TRBV5-1 and TRBJ1-3 provide the parts outside the CDR3, is KAGVTQTPRYLIKTRGQQVTLSCSPISGHRSVSWYQQTPGQGLQFLFEYFSETQRNKGNFPGRFSGRQFSNSRSEMNVSTLELGDSALYLCASSWNSGNTIYFGEGSWLTVV.

There are many counts of this clonotype. The V call is TRBV12-3 or TRBV12-4, the J call TRBJ1-1; the D gene is possibly TRBD1 (5 bases). There are 14 residues in the CDR3. V lost 6 bases and J 6 bases, leaving 17 bases between the germline ends. The CDR3: CASSRGKWYAEAFF. The DNA for the CDR3 is TGTGCCAGCAGCCGGGGCAAATGGTACGCTGAAGCTTTCTTT.

The chain combines TRBV10-3 with TRBJ2-5; D might be TRBD2 (7 bases). The CDR3 runs to 16 residues. The V end was cut by 10 bases, the J end by 2 bases, with 23 bases between. Germline-derived CDR1 and CDR2 are ENHRY and SYGVKD. The CDR3 DNA reads as TGTGCCAGCAGAGGGGGGGGTGCGGGTCCTCAAGAGACCCAGTACTTC. It is translated as CASRGGGAGPQETQYF.